One and the same sample provided the 26 T cell receptor beta chains below, sequenced in a study of post-analysis software for immune sequencing data. cDNA libraries for TCR beta contained unique molecular identifiers. Each CDR3 protein gets one entry after TCRdb re-called the PCR reads with MiXCR. The table has roughly 160,000 distinct CDR3 sequences, around 34% seen once. This specimen consisted of blood, obtained after autologous hematopoietic stem cell transplantation. These receptors all come from a girl aged 5-17 years with multiple sclerosis.

The chain recombines TRBV3-1 with TRBJ2-7; D remains unclear. Looked up from germline, CDR1 is LGHDT and CDR2 is YNNKEL (reference sequence). The germline V and J ends were trimmed by 4 bases and 1 base, with 14 bases remaining between them. The CDR3 runs 15 residues. Here the CDR3 reads CASSRVYKRSYEQYF. CDR3 DNA: TGTGCCAGCAGCCGAGTGTATAAGAGGTCCTACGAGCAGTACTTC.

The chain recombines TRBV7-6 with TRBJ2-1; TRBD2 matches at 8 bases. Germline V gene data show CDR1 as SGHVS and CDR2 as FNYEAQ. The CDR3 runs to 16 residues. V was pared by 6 bases and J by 1 base, with 8 bases of the junction left unmatched. CDR3 DNA sequence: TGTGCCAGCAGAAGCACTAGCGGACCTTCCTACAATGAGCAGTTCTTC. The encoded protein is CASRSTSGPSYNEQFF.

This clonotype showed up just a few times. The rearrangement uses TRBV5-1 and TRBJ2-3; TRBD2 matches at 10 bases. Germline lookup yields CDR1 SGHRS and CDR2 YFSETQ. The junction had 5 bases not matched to a gene; V was cut back by 3 bases and J by 4 bases. CDR3 length equals 15 residues. This CDR3 is CASSSPGTSADTQYF. The CDR3, as DNA: TGCGCCAGCAGCTCCCCCGGGACTAGCGCAGATACGCAGTATTTT.

This clonotype was counted ten times or more. The genes are TRBV6-6 and TRBJ2-7; TRBD2 matches at 7 bases. Unmatched junction bases numbered 11, after V lost 5 bases and J lost 4 bases. Germline V gives CDR1 MNHNY, CDR2 SVGAGI (reference sequence). This CDR3 has 15 amino acids. CDR3: CASSALAGALYEQYF. The DNA of the CDR3 is TGTGCCAGCAGTGCCCTCGCGGGAGCCCTTTACGAGCAGTACTTC.

This sequence joins TRBV12-3 or TRBV12-4 and TRBJ2-3; no clear D gene. Trimming left V 5 bases short and J 0 bases short, with 12 bases between. The CDR3 runs 15 residues. CDR3 in DNA: TGTGCCAGCAGTCCGGGTTTACTTAGCACAGATACGCAGTATTTT. This sequence encodes CASSPGLLSTDTQYF.

The chain couples TRBV12-3 or TRBV12-4 to TRBJ2-2; 7 nucleotides line up with TRBD1. After removal of 7 bases from V and 6 bases from J, the junction contained 5 bases not matched to a gene. The CDR3 is 13 amino acids. DNA for the CDR3: TGTGCCAGCACCGCAGGGGGACCCGGGGAGCTGTTTTTT. As protein: CASTAGGPGELFF.

The chain employs TRBV20-1 and TRBJ2-1; 11 nucleotides agree with TRBD2. Looked up from germline, CDR1 is DFQATT and CDR2 is SNEGSKA (reference sequence). The CDR3 is 17 residues long. Trimming removed 3 bases from V and 4 bases from J; junction bases left unmatched: 11. CDR3 sequence reads: CSARHGTSGWRYNEQFF. In DNA form, the CDR3 reads TGCAGTGCTAGGCATGGGACTAGCGGATGGAGGTACAATGAGCAGTTCTTC.

The chain carries TRBV7-9 and TRBJ1-1; D not resolved. Trimming removed 4 bases at V and 1 base at J, with 10 bases between. The CDR3 sequence is 14 residues long. CDR1 and CDR2 from the germline V gene are SEHNR and FQNEAQ (reference sequence). The CDR3 DNA follows: TGTGCCAGCAGCTCTAGCGGGTGGAACACTGAAGCTTTCTTT. As protein: CASSSSGWNTEAFF.

This chain joins TRBV20-1 and TRBJ2-1; D ambiguous. Germline lookup yields CDR1 DFQATT and CDR2 SNEGSKA (reference sequence). Deletions cut 0 bases from V and 3 bases from J, with 12 bases between. The CDR3 spans 15 residues. CDR3 amino acids: CSARETPWVYNEQFF. CDR3 DNA: TGCAGTGCTAGAGAGACCCCGTGGGTCTACAATGAGCAGTTCTTC.

This clonotype has more than one count but fewer than ten. The rearrangement uses TRBV5-6 and TRBJ2-6; tentatively, D is TRBD1 (6 bases). V gave up 4 bases and J gave up 4 bases, with 18 bases separating them. The CDR3 runs 17 residues. Germline assignment: CDR1 SGHDT and CDR2 YYEEEE. The CDR3 coding sequence is TGTGCCAGCAGCCTGGACAGAATTCTCTTCGGGGCCAACGTCCTGACTTTC. Translated, it gives CASSLDRILFGANVLTF.

The chain has TRBV7-9 and TRBJ2-7; no firm D call. The ends were cut back, 5 bases at V and 4 bases at J, with 24 bases in the middle. From germline, CDR1 is SEHNR and CDR2 FQNEAQ (reference sequence). There are 17 residues in the CDR3. CDR3 loop: CASSPRVSPFPPYEQYF. The DNA of the CDR3 is TGTGCCAGCAGCCCAAGGGTTAGTCCTTTCCCGCCTTACGAGCAGTACTTC.

Worth noting for this clonotype: An end of the junction differs from the germline gene, which may be a read error. This rearrangement joins TRBV7-7 to TRBJ2-5; 8 positions match TRBD2. The germline V gene encodes CDR1 SSHAT and CDR2 FNYEAQ (reference sequence). This CDR3 has 17 residues. The CDR3 is CASSLAYSGIGQETQYF. The CDR3 DNA follows: TGTGCTAGCAGCTTAGCCTATAGCGGGATAGGGCAAGAGACCCAGTACTTC. The full variable domain, in which reference TRBV7-7 and TRBJ2-5 provide the parts outside the CDR3, is GAGVSQSPRYKVTKRGQDVTLRCDPISSHATLYWYQQALGQGPEFLTYFNYEAQPDKSGLPSDRFSAERPEGSISTLTIQRTEQRDSAMYRCASSLAYSGIGQETQYFGPGTRLLVL.

The V gene is TRBV7-3, the J gene TRBJ2-1; 9 bases fit TRBD2. This CDR3 is 17 amino acids long. Per the germline V gene, CDR1 is SGHTA and CDR2 is FQGTGA. V shed 2 bases, J shed 4 bases, and the junction held 9 bases outside the gene matches. CDR3: CASSLYDGLAGYNEQFF. The CDR3 nucleotides are TGTGCCAGCAGCTTATACGATGGGCTAGCGGGGTACAATGAGCAGTTCTTC.

This clonotype has ten or more counts. This chain joins TRBV9 and TRBJ1-1; no clear D gene. The CDR3 has 14 residues. Trimming pared 3 bases from V and 0 bases from J, leaving 9 bases between. CDR1 SGDLS and CDR2 YYNGEE come from the germline V gene. The CDR3 DNA follows: TGTGCCAGCAGCGCGGCCCCGATGAACACTGAAGCTTTCTTT. This encodes CASSAAPMNTEAFF.

This clonotype turned up a few times. The V call is TRBV27, the J call TRBJ1-2; D is unresolved. V was trimmed by 6 bases and J by 4 bases, leaving 12 bases between them. The V gene's germline CDR1 is MNHEY and CDR2 SMNVEV (reference sequence). The CDR3 covers 13 residues. CDR3 coding DNA: TGTGCCAGCAGGCCTGGCAAGGGCTATGGCTACACCTTC. The encoded protein is CASRPGKGYGYTF.

The chain links TRBV12-3 or TRBV12-4 to TRBJ2-2; 11 bases match TRBD2. Trimming took 3 bases from V and 5 from J; bases not matched to a gene: 8. The CDR3 consists of 17 residues. The CDR3 nucleotides read TGTGCCAGCAGTTTTTTTAGCGGGAGGGCCCCTACCGGGGAGCTGTTTTTT. It translates to CASSFFSGRAPTGELFF.

Details on this clonotype: This may come from a read error, since a much larger clone is one base off. The chain employs TRBV12-3 or TRBV12-4 and TRBJ1-2, with a weak D call TRBD1 (6 bases). V was cut by 4 bases and J by 4 bases, with 13 bases left in between. The CDR3 is 14 residues long. CDR3 residues: CASSWGAHSYGYTF. CDR3 nucleotides: TGTGCCAGCAGTTGGGGGGCCCACAGCTATGGCTACACCTTC.

This chain connects TRBV15 to TRBJ2-1; D is undetermined. The CDR3 has 13 amino acids. V shed 0 bases and J shed 7 bases, with 7 bases lying between them. CDR1 LNHNV and CDR2 YYDKDF come from the germline V gene (reference sequence). CDR3 in amino acids: CATSRDTGNEQFF. The CDR3 DNA reads TGTGCCACCAGCAGAGACACTGGGAATGAGCAGTTCTTC. The entire variable domain, with the rest obtained from reference TRBV15 and TRBJ2-1, is as follows: DAMVIQNPRYQVTQFGKPVTLSCSQTLNHNVMYWYQQKSSQAPKLLFHYYDKDFNNEADTPDNFQSRRPNTSFCFLDIRSPGLGDTAMYLCATSRDTGNEQFFGPGTRLTVL.

The chain combines TRBV6-5 with TRBJ2-1; tentatively, D is TRBD1 (6 bases). The J call is in doubt because the DNA end fits TRBJ2-7 better. This CDR3 comprises 14 residues. Germline-derived CDR1 and CDR2 are MNHEY and SVGAGI. The CDR3 DNA follows: TGTGCCAGCAGGACGACAGGAGAGAGAAAAGAGCAGTACTTC. Protein product: CASRTTGERKEQYF.

V usage is TRBV28 and J usage is TRBJ2-5, with TRBD2 matching 7 bases. Germline CDR1 and CDR2: MDHEN and SYDVKM. With V trimmed by 3 bases and J by 2 bases, 6 bases remained unmatched. The CDR3 is 15 amino acids. This CDR3 is CASSFGSGVQETQYF. The CDR3 DNA reads TGTGCCAGCAGTTTTGGGAGCGGGGTTCAAGAGACCCAGTACTTC.

This chain uses TRBV12-3 or TRBV12-4 with TRBJ1-6; a possible D gene is TRBD1 (5 bases). The CDR3 is 15 residues long. Trimming left V 2 bases short and J 8 bases short, with 13 bases between. The CDR3 DNA follows: TGTGCCAGCAGTTTATCGGCGGGGCCGGATTCACCCCTCCACTTT. Protein product: CASSLSAGPDSPLHF.

This chain links TRBV12-3 or TRBV12-4 with TRBJ2-5; TRBD2 agrees at 10 bases. The DNA end is more similar to TRBJ2-7, so the J call may be wrong. The CDR3 length is 14 residues. As DNA, the CDR3 is TGTGCCAGCACCCCCGGGACTAGCGTACACGAGCAGTACTTC. The encoded protein is CASTPGTSVHEQYF.

The genes are TRBV20-1 and TRBJ2-5; D is perhaps TRBD2 (7 bases). From germline, CDR1 is DFQATT and CDR2 SNEGSKA (reference sequence). Trimming cost V 2 bases and J 5 bases, with 12 bases left between them. The CDR3 contains 13 residues. CDR3 protein: CSARRGALETQYF. For the CDR3, the DNA is TGCAGTGCTAGACGGGGGGCTCTTGAGACCCAGTACTTC.

The table lists this clonotype with a few counts. V gene TRBV28 combines with J gene TRBJ2-7; TRBD2 matches at 7 bases. This CDR3 is 13 amino acids long. Per the germline V gene, CDR1 is MDHEN and CDR2 is SYDVKM. The trim removed 7 bases at V and 3 bases at J, leaving 6 bases unmatched. In DNA, the CDR3 is TGTGCCAGCAAAAGCGGACTAGGCTACGAGCAGTACTTC. This encodes CASKSGLGYEQYF.

The sample holds a few counts of this clonotype. The rearrangement links TRBV12-3 or TRBV12-4 to TRBJ2-7, with TRBD2 identical over 10 bases. The CDR3 loop spans 15 amino acids. The trim removed 5 bases at V and 0 bases at J, leaving 4 bases unmatched. The CDR3 DNA sequence: TGTGCCAGCAGTCTGGGGACTAGCGACTCCTACGAGCAGTACTTC. This codes for CASSLGTSDSYEQYF.

This clonotype was picked up many times. The V call is TRBV5-8, the J call TRBJ2-1; perhaps TRBD2 as D (5 bases). The germline V and J ends were trimmed by 4 bases and 4 bases, with 12 bases remaining between them. The length of the CDR3 is 14 residues. The germline V gene encodes CDR1 SGHTS and CDR2 YDEGEE. The CDR3 here is CASSHGEEYNEQFF. The CDR3 nucleotides read TGTGCCAGCAGCCACGGGGAAGAATACAATGAGCAGTTCTTC.